The 24 T cell receptor beta chains presented below share a single source sample, sequenced in a study of response to subunit inactivated influenza vaccine. TCRdb re-analysed the RT-PCR reads in MiXCR, keeping a single row per CDR3 protein. The table has 450,000 to 600,000 distinct CDR3 sequences, 16% seen once. Material: CD4+ T cells sorted from PBMCs, obtained roughly 24 months after vaccination. The receptor set was obtained from a man aged 50 to 69 who received an inactivated influenza vaccine.

This clonotype was recorded a few times. In nucleotides, the CDR3 is TGCAGTGCTGACGGTGACCTTAATGAAAAACTGTTTTTT. It specifies CSADGDLNEKLFF. This chain uses TRBV20-1 with TRBJ1-4; D remains ambiguous. Germline V CDR1 and CDR2: DFQATT, SNEGSKA (reference sequence). V was pared by 5 bases and J by 4 bases, with 11 bases between. The CDR3 consists of 13 residues.

This clonotype was recorded many times. The V call is TRBV12-3 or TRBV12-4, the J call TRBJ2-6; D is unclear. The CDR3 runs 16 residues. Trimming removed 1 base at V and 0 bases at J, with 7 bases between. The CDR3 loop is CASSLGAHSGANVLTF. The CDR3 DNA follows: TGTGCCAGCAGTTTAGGAGCGCACTCTGGGGCCAACGTCCTGACTTTC.

This clonotype was counted only a few times. The chain joins TRBV18 to TRBJ2-2; 10 nucleotides line up with TRBD2. CDR1 KGHSH and CDR2 LQKENI come from the germline V gene. The CDR3 is 15 amino acids. Unmatched junction bases numbered 4, after V lost 6 bases and J lost 3 bases. The DNA of the CDR3 is TGTGCCAGCTCGCTGACTAGCGGGTACACCGGGGAGCTGTTTTTT. Protein: CASSLTSGYTGELFF.

There are a few counts of this clonotype. The gene calls are TRBV12-3 or TRBV12-4 and TRBJ2-1; 10 nucleotides line up with TRBD1. The V segment lost 7 bases and the J segment 4 bases; nucleotides outside the gene matches: 13. This CDR3 is 17 amino acids long. CDR3 sequence: CASNATPGTGEYNEQFF. DNA for the CDR3: TGTGCCAGCAATGCGACTCCCGGGACAGGGGAGTACAATGAGCAGTTCTTC.

This clonotype was observed a handful of times. This chain uses TRBV20-1 with TRBJ1-6; maybe TRBD1 (5 bases). The CDR3 covers 13 residues. V was cut by 6 bases and J by 7 bases, with 13 bases left in between. Germline CDR1 DFQATT, CDR2 SNEGSKA (reference sequence). This CDR3 is CSATRVENSPLHF. In DNA, the CDR3 is TGCAGTGCCACCAGGGTGGAGAATTCACCCCTCCACTTT.

This clonotype has a handful of counts. The chain carries TRBV20-1 and TRBJ2-3; D is unresolved. Germline CDR1 DFQATT, CDR2 SNEGSKA (reference sequence). V dropped 7 bases and J dropped 2 bases, with 7 bases sitting between them. The CDR3 extends over 11 amino acids. CDR3 nucleotides: TGCAGTGTTGGGTTCACAGATACGCAGTATTTT. Amino acids: CSVGFTDTQYF.

This rearrangement joins TRBV5-1 to TRBJ2-5; 9 bases are shared with TRBD1. Germline V gives CDR1 SGHRS, CDR2 YFSETQ. The CDR3 is 16 amino acids. Trimming at V came to 3 bases and at J to 4 bases, leaving 10 bases not matched to a gene. CDR3 in amino acids: CASSSEITGGLETQYF. CDR3 nucleotides: TGCGCCAGCAGCTCAGAGATTACAGGGGGCTTAGAGACCCAGTACTTC.

This clonotype showed up many times. The chain uses TRBV4-2 and TRBJ2-5; D perhaps matches TRBD1 (6 bases). Between the trimmed V and J ends, which lost 0 bases and 4 bases, there was a span of 9 bases. This CDR3 spans 14 amino acids. The germline V gene has CDR1 LGHNA and CDR2 YNFKEQ. Here the CDR3 reads CASSQDLGGETQYF. CDR3 in DNA: TGTGCCAGCAGCCAAGATCTAGGGGGAGAGACCCAGTACTTC.

This clonotype occurred a few times. This sequence joins TRBV28 and TRBJ2-2; D is uncertain. V lost 5 bases and J 5 bases, leaving 12 bases between the germline ends. The germline CDR1 and CDR2 sequences are MDHEN and SYDVKM. CDR3 size: 14 residues. For the CDR3, the DNA is TGTGCCAGCAGTCCCCCAATTACTACCGGGGAGCTGTTTTTT. Translated: CASSPPITTGELFF.

The V gene is TRBV27, the J gene TRBJ1-6; D gene unclear. Trimming took 4 bases from V and 1 from J, leaving 14 bases between them. Germline V gene data show CDR1 as MNHEY and CDR2 as SMNVEV (reference sequence). The CDR3 sequence is 17 residues long. The CDR3 DNA reads as TGTGCCAGCAGTTCCCGCGCTTTTAGGTCCTATAATTCACCCCTCCACTTT. Protein product: CASSSRAFRSYNSPLHF.

With respect to this clonotype: One junction end disagrees with the germline gene, perhaps due to a read error. The chain employs TRBV5-1 and TRBJ2-3; the D is unclear. Germline V gene sequence: CDR1 SGHRS, CDR2 YFSETQ. This CDR3 has 13 amino acids. The CDR3 DNA sequence: TGTGCCAGTAGTGGTGGCGGCACAGATACGCAGTATTTT. It encodes CASSGGGTDTQYF.

This clonotype was picked up a small number of times. The chain links TRBV7-6 to TRBJ2-7; D is ambiguous. The CDR3 runs to 13 residues. Germline-derived CDR1 and CDR2 are SGHVS and FNYEAQ. V was cut by 2 bases and J by 5 bases, with 10 bases left in between. CDR3 bases: TGTGCCAGCAGCTTAACTAATTATAACGAGCAGTACTTC. This gives the protein CASSLTNYNEQYF.

At least ten counts were recorded for this clonotype. The chain combines TRBV6-1 with TRBJ1-3; TRBD1 is a possible D gene (5 bases). CDR1 MNHNS and CDR2 SASEGT come from the germline V gene. V lost 5 bases to trimming and J lost 0 bases, with 8 bases between them. The CDR3 consists of 14 residues. Here the CDR3 DNA reads TGTGCCAGCAGTCCGGGGCTCTCTGGAAACACCATATATTTT. Protein: CASSPGLSGNTIYF.

Written as DNA, the CDR3 is TGTGCCAGCAGCCGGGACGCAAAAAGGGAGACCCAGTACTTC. Translation gives CASSRDAKRETQYF. The chain uses TRBV12-3 or TRBV12-4 and TRBJ2-5; the D call may be TRBD1 or TRBD2 (5 bases each). Trimming removed 6 bases at V and 5 bases at J, with 16 bases between. The CDR3 has 14 amino acids.

V is TRBV11-2 and J is TRBJ2-2; 13 nucleotides line up with TRBD2. Germline CDR1 is SGHAT and CDR2 is FQNNGV. Trimming at V came to 8 bases and at J to 1 base, leaving 19 bases not matched to a gene. The CDR3 loop spans 21 amino acids. The chain's CDR3 is CASRPPRGTSGRVKNTGELFF. CDR3 nucleotides: TGTGCCAGCCGCCCCCCGCGGGGCACTAGCGGGAGGGTTAAGAACACCGGGGAGCTGTTTTTT.

The table lists this clonotype with a few counts. CDR3 coding DNA: TGTGCCACCAGCAAAGAAGGACAGGCCTACGAGCAGTACTTC. This encodes CATSKEGQAYEQYF. The rearrangement uses TRBV15 and TRBJ2-7, with TRBD1 matching 7 bases. V lost 4 bases, J lost 2 bases, and 5 bases stayed unmatched. This CDR3 spans 14 amino acids. The germline CDR1 and CDR2 sequences are LNHNV and YYDKDF (reference sequence).

This clonotype came up a few times. The chain recombines TRBV11-1 with TRBJ2-7; D perhaps matches TRBD2 (6 bases). The length of the CDR3 is 18 residues. Germline V gene data show CDR1 as SGHAT and CDR2 as FQDESV (reference sequence). Trimming pared 3 bases from V and 1 base from J, leaving 22 bases between. The DNA of the CDR3 is TGTGCCAGCAGCTTCCCTCCTAGGTCGGGGGTCACTTCCTACGAGCAGTACTTC. This sequence encodes CASSFPPRSGVTSYEQYF.

This clonotype was seen more than once but under ten times. V gene TRBV12-3 or TRBV12-4 combines with J gene TRBJ2-7, with D possibly being TRBD2 (5 bases). Trimming took off 2 bases at V and 1 base at J, with 12 bases between the two ends. The CDR3 consists of 15 residues. CDR3 coding DNA: TGTGCCAGCAGTTTAATATCGGGATATTCCTACGAGCAGTACTTC. Protein product: CASSLISGYSYEQYF.

This clonotype was seen a few times. The chain couples TRBV28 to TRBJ2-7, with D maybe TRBD1 (5 bases). Deletions cut 6 bases from V and 4 bases from J, with 19 bases between. The CDR3 covers 15 residues. Germline V gives CDR1 MDHEN, CDR2 SYDVKM. CDR3 amino acids: CASRISGAGQYEQYF. CDR3 DNA sequence: TGTGCCAGCAGGATCTCTGGGGCAGGGCAATACGAGCAGTACTTC.

The CDR3, as DNA: TGCGCCAGCAGCACAACCCCCTTAGGAGCGGGGGGCACAGATACGCAGTATTTT. Protein: CASSTTPLGAGGTDTQYF. The chain has TRBV5-1 and TRBJ2-3; TRBD2 agrees at 8 bases. Unmatched junction bases numbered 14, after V lost 4 bases and J lost 1 base. The CDR3 has 18 amino acids. The germline gives CDR1 SGHRS, CDR2 YFSETQ.

This clonotype was counted only a few times. In nucleotides, the CDR3 is TGTGCCAGCAGCCAACCGGGACTAGCGGGAGGGAGCTCCTACAATGAGCAGTTCTTC. It translates to CASSQPGLAGGSSYNEQFF. This chain links TRBV4-2 with TRBJ2-1, with TRBD2 identical over 16 bases. J lost 0 bases, V lost 2 bases, and 4 bases had no gene match. Per the germline V gene, CDR1 is LGHNA and CDR2 is YNFKEQ. The CDR3 runs to 19 residues.

This clonotype occurred a few times. The rearrangement joins TRBV29-1 to TRBJ2-2, with D uncertain. The CDR3 covers 14 residues. Germline V gene data show CDR1 as SQVTM and CDR2 as ANQGSEA. Between the trimmed V and J ends, which lost 7 bases and 1 base, there was a span of 13 bases. The CDR3 coding sequence is TGCAGCGCCACCCCTGGCCGGAACACCGGGGAGCTGTTTTTT. It is translated as CSATPGRNTGELFF.

With respect to this clonotype: A much larger clone is a single base away; this may be a read error. The CDR3 sequence: CASRSGTGGYEQYF. CDR3 bases: TGTGCCAGCAGATCCGGGACAGGGGGCTACGAGCAGTACTTC. The genes are TRBV6-1 and TRBJ2-7, with 11 bases identical to TRBD1. Germline-derived CDR1 and CDR2 are MNHNS and SASEGT. The length of the CDR3 is 14 residues. J was trimmed by 3 bases and V by 6 bases; bases with no gene match: 4.

In this sample, this clonotype turned up a few times. The CDR3 region is CSALRQGREQYF. As DNA, the CDR3 is TGCAGTGCCCTACGACAGGGCCGAGAGCAGTACTTC. The J gene is TRBJ2-7, the V gene TRBV20-1; 7 bases align to TRBD1. The V and J ends lost 6 bases and 7 bases, in that order; junction bases with no gene match: 9. This CDR3 is 12 amino acids long. The germline V gene encodes CDR1 DFQATT and CDR2 SNEGSKA (reference sequence).